This T cell receptor (beta chain) was identified in a study of blood T cell repertoires in COVID-19. At the level of the study: Material from acute and convalescent COVID-19 was sourced from the United States, Italy and Spain. T cells, B-cell-depleted T cells, or PBMCs provided the cDNA or gDNA that served as material.

This clone has more than one count but fewer than ten. Other DNA sequences of this sample code for an identical CDR3. The authors' processing: Scientists estimated how many nucleated cells there were by amplifying reference gene primers. Data came from immunoSEQ multiplex PCR; TCRdb stores just in-frame clones and leaves some out. That table is the source of V, J and clone size, and D and trimming were worked out from the DNA. The sample carries about 300,000 clones, around 80% recorded once. CDR1 SGHAT and CDR2 FQNNGV come from the germline V gene. V lost 6 bases and J lost 6, with 11 bases in between. This CDR3 contains 12 residues.

Sample: peripheral blood. This sequence originates from a woman aged 45-65 years with acute or convalescent COVID-19. The rearrangement uses TRBV11-2 and TRBJ1-2, with TRBD1 as a possible D gene (5 bases). As DNA, the CDR3 is TGTGCCAGCAGTTCGGAAGGGGATGGCTACACCTTC. This codes for CASSSEGDGYTF.